Listed here is a single T cell receptor beta chain. Data came from immunoSEQ multiplex PCR; TCRdb stores just in-frame clones and leaves some out. This sample has hundreds of thousands of clones; around 83% occur once, and the top ten carry roughly 8%. The data belong to a study of blood T cell repertoires in COVID-19. Study information: Italy, Spain and the United States were the sources of the convalescent and acute COVID-19 samples. PBMCs, B-cell-depleted T cells, or T cells provided the cDNA or gDNA that made up the material.

The receptor was isolated from a woman aged 45-65 years with acute or convalescent COVID-19. The sequenced sample consisted of peripheral blood.

The CDR3 DNA reads TGTGCCAGCAGTGAAGAGGGGGATGGCAATCAGCCCCAGCATTTT. Protein product: CASSEEGDGNQPQHF. V and J are TRBV25-1 and TRBJ1-5; possibly TRBD1 for D (6 bases). Trimming removed 2 bases from V and 2 bases from J, with 10 bases in between. The CDR3 contains 15 residues. Germline V lookup: CDR1 MGHDK, CDR2 SYGVNS.